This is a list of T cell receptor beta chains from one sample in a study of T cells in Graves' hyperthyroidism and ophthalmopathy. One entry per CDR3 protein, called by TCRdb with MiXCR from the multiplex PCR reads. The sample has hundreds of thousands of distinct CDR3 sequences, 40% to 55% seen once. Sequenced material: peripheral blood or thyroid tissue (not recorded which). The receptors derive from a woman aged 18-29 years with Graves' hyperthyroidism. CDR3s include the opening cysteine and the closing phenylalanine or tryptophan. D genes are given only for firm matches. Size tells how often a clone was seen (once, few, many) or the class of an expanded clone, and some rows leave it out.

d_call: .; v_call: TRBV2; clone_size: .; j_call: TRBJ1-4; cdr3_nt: TGTGCCAGCAGCTACCTAGAGCCCTCAACTAATGAAAAACTGTTTTTT; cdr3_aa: CASSYLEPSTNEKLFF
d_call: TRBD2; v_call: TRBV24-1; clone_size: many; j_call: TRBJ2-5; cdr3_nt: TGTGCCACCAGTGATTCGCCTGGGACTAGCGGGAGAGAGACCCAGTACTTC; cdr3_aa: CATSDSPGTSGRETQYF
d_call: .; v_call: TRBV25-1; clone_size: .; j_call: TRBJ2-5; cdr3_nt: TGTGCCAGCAGCCGAAGCCTTCGGGCGAGGGAGACCCAGTACTTC; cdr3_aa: CASSRSLRARETQYF
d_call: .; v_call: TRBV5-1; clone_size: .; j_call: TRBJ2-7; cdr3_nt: TGCGCCAGCAGCTTGTGGGCGCCCATCTACGAGCAGTACTTC; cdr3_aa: CASSLWAPIYEQYF
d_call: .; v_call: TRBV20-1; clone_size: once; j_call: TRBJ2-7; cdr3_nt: TGCAGTGCTAGAGATCGGCTAGGCTCCTACGCGCAGTACTTC; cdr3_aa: CSARDRLGSYAQYF
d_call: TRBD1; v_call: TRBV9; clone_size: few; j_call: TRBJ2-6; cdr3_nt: TGTGCCAGCAGCGCGATGACAGGGTATTCTGGGGCCAACGTCCTGACTTTC; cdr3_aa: CASSAMTGYSGANVLTF
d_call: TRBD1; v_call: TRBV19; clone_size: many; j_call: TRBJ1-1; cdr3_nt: TGTGCCAGCAGAGACAGGGTCAACACTGAAGCTTTCTTT; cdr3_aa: CASRDRVNTEAFF
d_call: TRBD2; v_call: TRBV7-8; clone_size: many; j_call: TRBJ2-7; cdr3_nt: TGTGCCAGCAGCTTAGGAGCGGGGTCCTACGAGCAGTACTTC; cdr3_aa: CASSLGAGSYEQYF
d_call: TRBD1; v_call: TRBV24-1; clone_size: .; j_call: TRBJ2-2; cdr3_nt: TGTGCCACCAGCGGAGACAGGGGTCGGGACACCGGGGAGCTGTTTTTT; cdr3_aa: CATSGDRGRDTGELFF
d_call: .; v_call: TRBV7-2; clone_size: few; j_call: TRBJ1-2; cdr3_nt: TGCGCCAGCAGCCAAGATAGGACAGTCGGCGACTACACCTTC; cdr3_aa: CASSQDRTVGDYTF
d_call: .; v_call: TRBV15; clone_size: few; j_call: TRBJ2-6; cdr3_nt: TGTGCCACCAGCAGAGGTGACGGTCTCGGCTACACTGAAGCTTTC; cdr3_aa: CATSRGDGLGYTEAF
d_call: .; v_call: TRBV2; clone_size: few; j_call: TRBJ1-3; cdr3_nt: TGTGCCAGCAGTGACATGACAACCTTCTCTGGAAACACCATATATTTT; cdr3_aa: CASSDMTTFSGNTIYF
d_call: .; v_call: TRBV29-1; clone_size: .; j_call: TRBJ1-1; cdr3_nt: TGCAGCGTTGAAGATCTGGGGGGTCGGGACACTGAAGCTTTCTTT; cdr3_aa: CSVEDLGGRDTEAFF
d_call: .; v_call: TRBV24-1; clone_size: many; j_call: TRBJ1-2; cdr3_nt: TGTGCCACCAGTGATCCCAGGCTCGGCGGCTACACCTTC; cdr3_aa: CATSDPRLGGYTF